These 9 T cell receptor beta chains originate from one sample sequenced in a study of blood T cell repertoires in COVID-19. Only in-frame clones appear in the TCRdb table, and some are missing; sequencing was by immunoSEQ multiplex PCR. The table includes over 90,000 clones, approximately 90% detected once. Sequenced material: peripheral blood. Receptors originate from a man aged 45 to 65 with acute or convalescent COVID-19.

The V gene is TRBV6-2 or TRBV6-3, the J gene TRBJ2-3; D may be TRBD1 (6 bases). The CDR3 has 15 amino acids. The V end was cut by 3 bases, the J end by 0 bases, with 10 bases between. Germline loops: CDR1 MNHEY, CDR2 SVGEGT. The DNA of the CDR3 is TGTGCCAGCAGTTATTTGGGGGCTAGCACAGATACGCAGTATTTT. This codes for CASSYLGASTDTQYF.

The V and J genes are TRBV7-8 and TRBJ1-3; weak D call: TRBD1 (5 bases). The CDR3 runs to 15 residues. The ends were cut back, 5 bases at V and 0 bases at J, with 11 bases in the middle. Germline V CDR1 and CDR2: SGHVS, FQNEAQ. CDR3 nucleotides: TGTGCCAGCAGCAAGTGGGGGGACTCTGGAAACACCATATATTTT. Translating gives CASSKWGDSGNTIYF.

V and J are TRBV24-1 and TRBJ2-3; 10 nucleotides align to TRBD1. The length of the CDR3 is 16 residues. V was pared by 3 bases and J by 3 bases, with 5 bases of the junction left unmatched. Germline V CDR1 and CDR2: KGHDR, SFDVKD. The CDR3 DNA is TGTGCCACCAGTGATCCTCCGGGACAGGGGACAGATACGCAGTATTTT. Translation gives CATSDPPGQGTDTQYF.

The CDR3, as DNA: TGCGCCAGCAGCGCAGCAGGCTCCGAGCAGTACTTC. Amino acid sequence: CASSAAGSEQYF. The chain links TRBV5-1 to TRBJ2-7; no clear D. This CDR3 spans 12 amino acids. The germline gives CDR1 SGHRS, CDR2 YFSETQ. The V end lost 4 bases, the J end lost 6 bases, and 11 bases lay between the germline ends.

The chain combines TRBV6-6 with TRBJ1-5; D perhaps matches TRBD1 (5 bases). The germline gives CDR1 MNHNY, CDR2 SVGAGI (reference sequence). The V gene lost 4 bases and the J gene lost 3 bases, with 13 bases spanning the gap. The length of the CDR3 is 15 residues. The CDR3 nucleotides are TGTGCCAGCAGTTCATCGGGGGGGAACAATCAGCCCCAGCATTTT. Translation: CASSSSGGNNQPQHF.

The chain is built from TRBV24-1 and TRBJ2-3, with a tentative D call TRBD2 (6 bases). The CDR3 has 14 amino acids. Trimming took off 7 bases at V and 4 bases at J, with 14 bases between the two ends. Germline CDR1 KGHDR, CDR2 SFDVKD. The CDR3 loop is CATRREREADTQYF. In DNA form, the CDR3 reads TGTGCCACCAGAAGAGAGAGGGAGGCAGATACGCAGTATTTT.

This clone was seen once. The chain carries TRBV4-2 and TRBJ2-1, with TRBD2 identical over 12 bases. With 7 bases clipped from V and 9 bases from J, the junction kept 7 bases outside the gene matches. The CDR3 totals 14 residues. In germline, CDR1 is LGHNA, CDR2 YNFKEQ. The CDR3 here is CASKLAGGSPEQFF. The CDR3 region has the DNA TGTGCCAGCAAACTAGCGGGAGGTTCCCCTGAGCAGTTCTTC.

J is TRBJ2-2 and V is TRBV5-1; no clear D. In germline, CDR1 is SGHRS, CDR2 YFSETQ. The CDR3 runs 15 residues. The V gene lost 4 bases and the J gene lost 0 bases, with 10 bases spanning the gap. The CDR3 DNA reads TGCGCCAGCAGCGTCGAGGCAGCGAACACCGGGGAGCTGTTTTTT. The encoded protein is CASSVEAANTGELFF.

This chain joins TRBV6-5 and TRBJ1-6, with D possibly matching TRBD1 (5 bases). The CDR3 totals 14 residues. Trimming left V 6 bases short and J 5 bases short, with 11 bases between. CDR1 is MNHEY, CDR2 SVGAGI, per germline. The CDR3 spells CASRPVTDNSPLHF. Here the CDR3 DNA reads TGTGCCAGCAGACCCGTGACAGATAATTCACCCCTCCACTTT.